Below, 21 T cell receptor beta chains from the same sample are listed, as sequenced in a study of OX40 agonist ivuxolimab in advanced cancers. Using immunoSEQ multiplex PCR, the repertoire was profiled, and TCRdb retains in-frame clones only, with some absent. The table records some 73,000 clones, about 86% of them present only once. The sequencing here drew on CD4+ or CD8+ T cells sorted from blood, taken in a trial of the OX40 agonist ivuxolimab. Receptors originate from an adult with an advanced solid tumor such as melanoma, head and neck, liver or kidney cancer.

The chain carries TRBV18 and TRBJ1-5, with unresolved D. The CDR3 has 15 residues. Germline V gene sequence: CDR1 KGHSH, CDR2 LQKENI. The V end was cut by 4 bases, the J end by 0 bases, with 10 bases between. The CDR3 spells CASSQDIPSNQPQHF. As DNA, the CDR3 is TGTGCCAGCTCACAAGACATCCCTAGCAATCAGCCCCAGCATTTT. Drawing the rest from reference TRBV18 and TRBJ1-5, the complete variable domain is NAGVMQNPRHLVRRRGQEARLRCSPMKGHSHVYWYRQLPEEGLKFMVYLQKENIIDESGMPKERFSAEFPKEGPSILRIQQVVRGDSAAYFCASSQDIPSNQPQHFGDGTRLSIL.

The chain couples TRBV19 to TRBJ2-3; D tentatively fits TRBD1 or TRBD2 (5 bases each). The germline V gene encodes CDR1 LNHDA and CDR2 SQIVND (reference sequence). Between the trimmed V and J ends, which lost 4 bases and 6 bases, there was a span of 5 bases. The CDR3 runs 11 residues. CDR3: CASSRGDTQYF. CDR3 coding DNA: TGTGCCAGTAGTAGGGGGGATACGCAGTATTTT.

V is TRBV19 and J is TRBJ1-2; the D is unclear. Germline-derived CDR1 and CDR2 are LNHDA and SQIVND (reference sequence). V dropped 6 bases and J dropped 4 bases, with 6 bases sitting between them. The CDR3 contains 11 residues. CDR3 nucleotide sequence: TGTGCCAGTAGAGGAGTCTATGGCTACACCTTC. Protein product: CASRGVYGYTF.

Only one count was recorded for this clone. The gene calls are TRBV5-4 and TRBJ2-1, with 9 positions matching TRBD2. In germline, CDR1 is SGHNT, CDR2 YYREEE (reference sequence). The junction had 4 bases not matched to a gene; V was cut back by 1 base and J by 8 bases. The CDR3 loop spans 14 amino acids. The CDR3 sequence is CASSLSSGTHEQFF. The CDR3 region has the DNA TGTGCCAGCAGCTTGTCTAGCGGGACCCATGAGCAGTTCTTC.

This clone was seen a single time. In DNA form, the CDR3 reads TGTGCCAGCAGCTTGGAAGGGGGTAACACAGATACGCAGTATTTT. Protein sequence: CASSLEGGNTDTQYF. This rearrangement joins TRBV5-4 to TRBJ2-3; D might be TRBD1 (6 bases). In germline, CDR1 is SGHNT, CDR2 YYREEE (reference sequence). The CDR3 contains 15 residues. With 0 bases removed from V and 2 bases from J, the gap between germline ends came to 10 bases.

The chain recombines TRBV30 with TRBJ2-7, with D unclear. This CDR3 is built from 11 residues. Germline V CDR1 and CDR2: GTSNPN, SVGIG (reference sequence). The V end lost 5 bases, the J end lost 3 bases, and 8 bases lay between the germline ends. The chain's CDR3 is CAWGPDYEQYF. CDR3 bases: TGTGCCTGGGGACCCGACTACGAGCAGTACTTC.

This clone was counted only a few times. The chain is built from TRBV19 and TRBJ2-7; D is uncertain. CDR3 length: 13 amino acids. V gave up 5 bases and J gave up 2 bases, with 10 bases separating them. Germline V gene sequence: CDR1 LNHDA, CDR2 SQIVND (reference sequence). The DNA for the CDR3 is TGTGCCAGTAGTCCCCGTCCTCCCTACGAGCAGTACTTC. Translating gives CASSPRPPYEQYF.

The J gene is TRBJ1-5, the V gene TRBV5-6, with D hard to call. V shed 0 bases and J shed 4 bases, with 11 bases lying between them. The CDR3 contains 15 residues. The germline gives CDR1 SGHDT, CDR2 YYEEEE. The CDR3 nucleotides are TGTGCCAGCAGCTTGGGGCAAACTATGAATCAGCCCCAGCATTTT. Protein: CASSLGQTMNQPQHF.

In its sample, this clone was seen a few times. The V call is TRBV7-9, the J call TRBJ1-1, with D maybe TRBD1 (6 bases). Trimming left V 2 bases short and J 0 bases short, with 10 bases between. There are 15 residues in the CDR3. The germline V gene has CDR1 SEHNR and CDR2 FQNEAQ (reference sequence). DNA of the CDR3: TGTGCCAGCAGCTTACTGGGGGCCCTGAACACTGAAGCTTTCTTT. The encoded protein is CASSLLGALNTEAFF.

This clone was observed once. The chain links TRBV4-2 to TRBJ2-2; the D gene is possibly TRBD2 (7 bases). The CDR3 extends over 16 amino acids. The germline V gene encodes CDR1 LGHNA and CDR2 YNFKEQ. Trimming shortened V by 3 bases and J by 4 bases, and 15 bases separated the two germline ends. In nucleotides, the CDR3 is TGTGCCAGCAGCCAGCCAGGCGGGGGCGGCACCGGGGAGCTGTTTTTT. Its protein product is CASSQPGGGGTGELFF.

This clone was seen a few times. This rearrangement joins TRBV10-3 to TRBJ1-6; D gene unclear. The CDR3 sequence is 12 residues long. V was shortened by 5 bases and J by 5 bases, with 4 bases between the two germline ends. Germline V lookup: CDR1 ENHRY, CDR2 SYGVKD. The CDR3 nucleotides are TGTGCCATCAGTCAGGATAATTCACCCCTCCACTTT. Residues: CAISQDNSPLHF.

The genes are TRBV6-1 and TRBJ2-7; D is ambiguous. The V gene lost 7 bases and the J gene lost 2 bases, with 6 bases spanning the gap. In germline, CDR1 is MNHNS, CDR2 SASEGT. The CDR3 has 11 residues. The CDR3 here is CASTATYEQYF. The CDR3 DNA is TGTGCCAGCACAGCTACCTACGAGCAGTACTTC.

The chain uses TRBV6-5 and TRBJ1-6; 8 bases are shared with TRBD1. This CDR3 has 15 residues. Germline CDR1 reads MNHEY; CDR2 reads SVGAGI. Trimming removed 7 bases from V and 5 bases from J; junction bases left unmatched: 7. CDR3 nucleotide sequence: TGTGCCAGCAAGGCAGGGGGCGGTCATAATTCACCCCTCCACTTT. Translated, it gives CASKAGGGHNSPLHF.

Concerning this clone itself: At one boundary the junction diverges from the germline segment, which might be a read error. The CDR3 DNA is TGTGCCGGTAGAGGGGGCGCGGATGGCTACACCTTC. This sequence encodes CAGRGGADGYTF. The chain couples TRBV19 to TRBJ1-2, with 7 bases identical to TRBD1. This CDR3 has 12 residues. Germline lookup yields CDR1 LNHDA and CDR2 SQIVND (reference sequence).

There are a few counts of this clone. The rearrangement uses TRBV10-3 and TRBJ2-4, with a weak D call TRBD2 (6 bases). V gave up 2 bases and J gave up 8 bases, with 19 bases separating them. Germline-derived CDR1 and CDR2 are ENHRY and SYGVKD. The CDR3 has 16 amino acids. DNA of the CDR3: TGTGCCATCAGTGAGCCTTCGGGCGGGATGACGGACATTCAGTACTTC. Translation gives CAISEPSGGMTDIQYF.

The chain couples TRBV7-2 to TRBJ2-7; tentatively, D is TRBD1 or TRBD2 (5 bases each). The germline gives CDR1 SGHTA, CDR2 FQGNSA. The CDR3 contains 15 residues. The V gene lost 4 bases and the J gene lost 7 bases, with 20 bases spanning the gap. The CDR3 bases are TGTGCCAGCAGCTCCCGGGACGGGATAGGTGGGGAGCAGTACTTC. Translation gives CASSSRDGIGGEQYF.

The J gene is TRBJ1-6, the V gene TRBV6-4; D not resolved. The CDR3 loop spans 14 amino acids. The V and J ends lost 6 bases and 6 bases respectively, with 12 bases between them. Germline CDR1 is MRHNA and CDR2 is SNTAGT. For the CDR3, the DNA is TGTGCCAGCAGGGCGGGTGCTCCTAATTCACCCCTCCACTTT. It codes for CASRAGAPNSPLHF.

CDR3 nucleotide sequence: TGTGCCAGCAGCTTAAACAGGGGTTTCAACGAGCAGTACTTC. The encoded protein is CASSLNRGFNEQYF. The gene calls are TRBV7-2 and TRBJ2-7; 7 nucleotides agree with TRBD1. The CDR3 consists of 14 residues. Germline V gives CDR1 SGHTA, CDR2 FQGNSA. Losses at the gene ends were 2 bases for V and 5 bases for J; bases not matched to a gene: 6.

The chain links TRBV11-2 to TRBJ2-1; D gene uncertain. Germline V gene sequence: CDR1 SGHAT, CDR2 FQNNGV. The CDR3 runs 13 residues. V lost 1 base and J lost 8, with 9 bases in between. CDR3 nucleotide sequence: TGTGCCAGCAGCTTAGGCCAGGCCTATGAGCAGTTCTTC. It specifies CASSLGQAYEQFF.

This clone has a single count. The chain has TRBV7-2 and TRBJ1-4, with D maybe TRBD1 (5 bases). CDR3 length equals 14 residues. V was shortened by 4 bases and J by 10 bases, with 16 bases between the two germline ends. Germline CDR1 reads SGHTA; CDR2 reads FQGNSA. CDR3 region: CASSSRAGPLKLFF. CDR3 nucleotides: TGTGCCAGCAGCTCCAGGGCCGGACCCCTAAAACTGTTTTTT. The full variable domain, its missing parts supplied by reference TRBV7-2 and TRBJ1-4, is GAGVSQSPSNKVTEKGKDVELRCDPISGHTALYWYRQSLGQGLEFLIYFQGNSAPDKSGLPSDRFSAERTGGSVSTLTIQRTQQEDSAVYLCASSSRAGPLKLFFGSGTQLSVL.

This clone has a handful of counts. The chain is built from TRBV4-3 and TRBJ1-2, with D tentatively TRBD1 (6 bases). The ends were cut back, 0 bases at V and 8 bases at J, with 10 bases in the middle. The CDR3 runs 13 residues. Germline assignment: CDR1 LGHNA and CDR2 YSLEER. The CDR3 coding sequence is TGCGCCAGCAGCCAAGAAGGGGGACGCGGCTACACCTTC. Amino acids: CASSQEGGRGYTF.